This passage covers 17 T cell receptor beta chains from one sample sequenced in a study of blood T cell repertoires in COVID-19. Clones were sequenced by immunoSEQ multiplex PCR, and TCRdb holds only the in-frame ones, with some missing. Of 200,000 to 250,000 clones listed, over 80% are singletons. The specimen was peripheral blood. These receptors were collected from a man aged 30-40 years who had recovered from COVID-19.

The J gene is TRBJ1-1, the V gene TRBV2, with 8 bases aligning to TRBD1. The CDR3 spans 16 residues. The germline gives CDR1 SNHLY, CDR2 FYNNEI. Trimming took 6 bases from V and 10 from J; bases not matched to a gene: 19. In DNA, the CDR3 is TGTGCCAGCAGACGCTCAATACAGGGGGGTGCCGGGGGAGCTTTCTTT. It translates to CASRRSIQGGAGGAFF.

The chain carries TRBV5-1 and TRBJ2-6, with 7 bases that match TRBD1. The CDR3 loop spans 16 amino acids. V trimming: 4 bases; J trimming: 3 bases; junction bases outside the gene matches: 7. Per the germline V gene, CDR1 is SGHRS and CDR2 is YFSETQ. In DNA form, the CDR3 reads TGCGCCAGCAGCAGGGACAGCTTGGTTGGGGCCAACGTCCTGACTTTC. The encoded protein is CASSRDSLVGANVLTF.

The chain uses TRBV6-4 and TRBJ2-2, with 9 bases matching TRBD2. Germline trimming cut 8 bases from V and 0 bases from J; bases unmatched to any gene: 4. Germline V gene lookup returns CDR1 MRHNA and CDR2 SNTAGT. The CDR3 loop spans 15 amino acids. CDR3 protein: CASRIAGANTGELFF. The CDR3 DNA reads TGTGCCAGCCGGATAGCGGGGGCGAACACCGGGGAGCTGTTTTTT.

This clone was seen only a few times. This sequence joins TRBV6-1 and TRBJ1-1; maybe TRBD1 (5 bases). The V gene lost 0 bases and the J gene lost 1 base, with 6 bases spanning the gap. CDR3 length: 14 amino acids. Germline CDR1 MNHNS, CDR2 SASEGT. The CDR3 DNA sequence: TGTGCCAGCAGTGAAGCAGGGGCGAACACTGAAGCTTTCTTT. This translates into CASSEAGANTEAFF.

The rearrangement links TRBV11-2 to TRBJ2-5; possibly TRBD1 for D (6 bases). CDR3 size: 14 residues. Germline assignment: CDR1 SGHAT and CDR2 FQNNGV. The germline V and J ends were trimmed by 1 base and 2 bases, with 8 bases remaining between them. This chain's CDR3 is CASSLGQGQETQYF. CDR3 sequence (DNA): TGTGCCAGCAGCTTAGGGCAGGGGCAAGAGACCCAGTACTTC.

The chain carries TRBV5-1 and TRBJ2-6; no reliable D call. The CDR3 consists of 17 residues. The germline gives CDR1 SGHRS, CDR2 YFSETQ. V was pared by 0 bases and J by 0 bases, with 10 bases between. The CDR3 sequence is CASSLDFRHSGANVLTF. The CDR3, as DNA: TGCGCCAGCAGCTTGGACTTTCGCCACTCTGGGGCCAACGTCCTGACTTTC.

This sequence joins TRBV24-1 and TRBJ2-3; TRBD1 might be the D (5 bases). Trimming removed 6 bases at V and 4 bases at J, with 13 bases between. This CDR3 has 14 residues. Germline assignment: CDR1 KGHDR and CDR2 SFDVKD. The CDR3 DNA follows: TGTGCCACCAGTCCCCAGGGTTGGGCAGATACGCAGTATTTT. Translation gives CATSPQGWADTQYF.

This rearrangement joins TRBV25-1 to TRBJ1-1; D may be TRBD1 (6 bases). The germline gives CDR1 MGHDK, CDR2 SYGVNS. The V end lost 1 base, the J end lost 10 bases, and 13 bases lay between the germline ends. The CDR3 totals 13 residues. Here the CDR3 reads CASSEWGRGVAFF. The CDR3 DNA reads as TGTGCCAGCAGTGAATGGGGCAGGGGTGTAGCTTTCTTT.

For the CDR3, the DNA is TGTGCCAGCAGTGAAGTGGGAGCGGGGCACCCTTATTACGAGCAGTACTTC. It specifies CASSEVGAGHPYYEQYF. The chain employs TRBV6-1 and TRBJ2-7; 7 bases agree with TRBD2. The CDR3 spans 17 residues. Germline lookup yields CDR1 MNHNS and CDR2 SASEGT. The junction had 13 bases not matched to a gene; V was cut back by 1 base and J by 4 bases.

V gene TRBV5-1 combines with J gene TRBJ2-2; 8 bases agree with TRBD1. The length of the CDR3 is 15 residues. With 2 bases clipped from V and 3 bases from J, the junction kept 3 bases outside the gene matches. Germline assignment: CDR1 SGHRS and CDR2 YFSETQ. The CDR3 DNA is TGCGCCAGCAGCTTTCAGGGGGCGGACACCGGGGAGCTGTTTTTT. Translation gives CASSFQGADTGELFF.

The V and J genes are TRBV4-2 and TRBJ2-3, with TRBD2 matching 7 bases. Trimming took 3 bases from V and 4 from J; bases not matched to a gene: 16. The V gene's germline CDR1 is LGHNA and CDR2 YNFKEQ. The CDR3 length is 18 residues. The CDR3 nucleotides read TGTGCCAGCAGCCAGACGAACCCGGGACTACGGGGGGCAGATACGCAGTATTTT. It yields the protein CASSQTNPGLRGADTQYF.

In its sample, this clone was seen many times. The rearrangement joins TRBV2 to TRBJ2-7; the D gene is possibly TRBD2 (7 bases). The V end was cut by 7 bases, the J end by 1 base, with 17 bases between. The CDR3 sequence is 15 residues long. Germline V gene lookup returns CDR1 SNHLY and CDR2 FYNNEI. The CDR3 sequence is CASTHREGESYEQYF. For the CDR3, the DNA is TGTGCCAGCACACACAGGGAGGGTGAGTCCTACGAGCAGTACTTC.

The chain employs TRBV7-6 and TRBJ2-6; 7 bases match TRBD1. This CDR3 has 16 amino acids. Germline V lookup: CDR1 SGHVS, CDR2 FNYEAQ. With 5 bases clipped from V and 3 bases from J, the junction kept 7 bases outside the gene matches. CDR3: CASSKKGGRGANVLTF. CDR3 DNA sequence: TGTGCCAGCAGCAAGAAAGGGGGCCGTGGGGCCAACGTCCTGACTTTC.

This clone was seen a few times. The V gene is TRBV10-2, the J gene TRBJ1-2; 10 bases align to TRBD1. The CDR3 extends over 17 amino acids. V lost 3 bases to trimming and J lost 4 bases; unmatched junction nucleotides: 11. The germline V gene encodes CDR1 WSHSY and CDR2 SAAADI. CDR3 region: CASSDQHPGQGGYGYTF. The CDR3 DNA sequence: TGCGCCAGCAGTGACCAGCATCCCGGACAGGGGGGCTATGGCTACACCTTC.

The CDR3 reads CASRGVLNTEAFF. The CDR3 bases are TGCGCCAGCAGAGGAGTGCTAAACACTGAAGCTTTCTTT. This sequence joins TRBV5-1 and TRBJ1-1; no firm D call. Trimming left V 5 bases short and J 2 bases short, with 10 bases between. Germline-derived CDR1 and CDR2 are SGHRS and YFSETQ. This CDR3 contains 13 residues.

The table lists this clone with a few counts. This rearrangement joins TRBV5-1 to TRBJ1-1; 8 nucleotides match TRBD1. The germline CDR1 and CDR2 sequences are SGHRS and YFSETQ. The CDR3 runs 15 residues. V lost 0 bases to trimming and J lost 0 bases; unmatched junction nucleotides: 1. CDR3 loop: CASSLVGQVNTEAFF. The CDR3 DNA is TGCGCCAGCAGCTTGGTGGGACAGGTGAACACTGAAGCTTTCTTT.

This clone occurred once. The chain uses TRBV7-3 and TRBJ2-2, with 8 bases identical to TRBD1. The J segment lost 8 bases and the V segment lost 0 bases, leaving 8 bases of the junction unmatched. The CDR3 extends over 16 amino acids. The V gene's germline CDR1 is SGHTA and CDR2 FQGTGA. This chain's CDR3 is CASSLTGSGGRGELFF. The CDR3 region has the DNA TGTGCCAGCAGCTTAACTGGATCAGGGGGCAGAGGGGAGCTGTTTTTT.